This T cell receptor beta chain was identified during a study of T cells in Graves' hyperthyroidism and ophthalmopathy. The CDR3 regions of TCR beta were amplified from RNA transcripts. Primed by the HTBI set, a first-round RT-PCR was run on the TCR CDR3. A single record per CDR3 protein comes from TCRdb applying MiXCR to the multiplex PCR reads. The sample lists about 350,000 distinct CDR3 sequences; 15% to 20% were seen once. This clonotype has a count of ten or more. Uncontrolled infection, other autoimmune disease, pregnancy or lactation disqualified patients from enrolment. This CDR3 is 14 amino acids long. In germline, CDR1 is LNHDA, CDR2 SQIVND (reference sequence). Deletions cut 8 bases from V and 6 bases from J, with 20 bases between.

The sequenced sample consisted of blood. The TCR originated in a woman in her 40s with Graves' ophthalmopathy. The chain couples TRBV19 to TRBJ2-7, with D perhaps matching TRBD1 (6 bases). This chain's CDR3 is CASLSGVIGGEQYF. Here the CDR3 DNA reads TGTGCCAGTCTATCAGGGGTAATTGGAGGCGAGCAGTACTTC. Variable domain in full (rest from reference TRBV19 and TRBJ2-7): DGGITQSPKYLFRKEGQNVTLSCEQNLNHDAMYWYRQDPGQGLRLIYYSQIVNDFQKGDIAEGYSVSREKKESFPLTVTSAQKNPTAFYLCASLSGVIGGEQYFGPGTRLTVT.